This is a list of T cell receptor beta chains from one sample in a study of regulatory T cells in long-lasting Graves disease. TCRdb re-called the multiplex PCR reads through MiXCR, storing one row per CDR3 protein. The data show approximately 440,000 distinct CDR3 sequences, around 16% seen once. Another study also made use of these data, one on T cells in Graves' hyperthyroidism and ophthalmopathy.

The sample consisted of peripheral blood mononuclear cells (PBMCs), taken at new diagnosis, from a patient treated with antithyroid drugs. The source is a middle-aged man with Graves disease. CDR3s include the opening cysteine and the closing phenylalanine or tryptophan. D genes are given only for firm matches. The size field is filled for only some rows; it gives once, few, many or a size class.

CDR3 protein,CDR3 DNA,D gene,V gene,clone size,J gene
CASSLADRGYGYTF,TGTGCCAGCAGCTTGGCAGACAGGGGCTATGGCTACACCTTC,TRBD1,TRBV5-5,many,TRBJ1-2
CAWSHRVSQPQHF,TGTGCCTGGAGTCACCGTGTGAGTCAGCCCCAGCATTTT,-,TRBV30,many,TRBJ1-5
CAWSYGLAGGREQFF,TGTGCCTGGAGTTACGGACTAGCGGGAGGTCGTGAGCAGTTCTTC,TRBD2,TRBV30,few,TRBJ2-1
CASSQVRQGKEF,TGTGCCAGCAGCCAAGTGAGGCAGGGGAAGGAATTC,-,TRBV3-1,many,TRBJ2-7
CASSAKRESSYNEQFF,TGTGCCAGCAGCGCAAAGCGGGAAAGCTCCTACAATGAGCAGTTCTTC,TRBD2,TRBV9,few,TRBJ2-1
CASSSISETEAFF,TGTGCCAGCAGCTCAATCAGCGAGACTGAAGCTTTCTTT,-,TRBV7-3,-,TRBJ1-1
CASSFLGGELFF,TGTGCTAGCAGCTTCCTAGGCGGGGAGCTGTTTTTT,-,TRBV7-7,once,TRBJ2-2
CASSISAADYNEQFF,TGTGCCAGTAGTATCTCAGCGGCCGACTACAATGAGCAGTTCTTC,-,TRBV19,-,TRBJ2-1
CASSLEDSSQPQHF,TGTGCCAGCTCACTCGAGGACAGTAGTCAGCCCCAGCATTTT,-,TRBV18,many,TRBJ1-5
CASSYSSGLGSGSYEQYF,TGTGCCAGCAGTTACTCGTCAGGGTTAGGCTCGGGGTCCTACGAGCAGTACTTC,-,TRBV6-2/TRBV6-3,many,TRBJ2-7
CASSGRTGSYEQYF,TGTGCCAGCAGTGGAAGGACAGGGTCCTACGAGCAGTACTTC,TRBD1,TRBV28,many,TRBJ2-7
CASSLASGHYNEQFF,TGTGCCAGCAGCTTAGCTAGCGGGCACTACAATGAGCAGTTCTTC,TRBD2,TRBV7-9,many,TRBJ2-1
CASSLGLFQPLHF,TGTGCCAGCAGCTTGGGCTTATTTCAACCCCTCCACTTT,-,TRBV11-2,-,TRBJ1-6
CASSESLVNTEAFF,TGTGCCAGCAGTGAAAGTCTTGTGAACACTGAAGCTTTCTTT,-,TRBV6-1,many,TRBJ1-1
CASSLISTSGGGHEQYF,TGTGCCAGCAGCTTAATTTCTACTAGTGGGGGAGGCCACGAGCAGTACTTC,-,TRBV7-2,many,TRBJ2-7
CASSLEAGVGNQPQHF,TGTGCCAGCAGCTTAGAGGCAGGGGTGGGCAATCAGCCCCAGCATTTT,-,TRBV7-9,-,TRBJ1-5
CATSEPGHNQPQHF,TGTGCCACCAGTGAACCGGGACACAATCAGCCCCAGCATTTT,-,TRBV24-1,few,TRBJ1-5
CSAAPGREQETQYF,TGCAGTGCTGCCCCGGGACGGGAACAAGAGACCCAGTACTTC,-,TRBV20-1,many,TRBJ2-5
CSANRDRGPGELFF,TGCAGTGCTAACCGGGACAGGGGTCCCGGGGAGCTGTTTTTT,TRBD1,TRBV20-1,few,TRBJ2-2
CASRARDRGLYGYIF,TGTGCCAGCAGGGCCCGGGACAGGGGTCTCTATGGCTACATCTTC,TRBD1,TRBV28,-,TRBJ1-2
CATSGARGPNYGYTF,TGTGCCACCAGTGGGGCCCGGGGGCCCAACTATGGCTACACCTTC,-,TRBV24-1,few,TRBJ1-2
CASSLLPADGANVLTF,TGCGCCAGCAGCTTGCTTCCGGCGGATGGGGCCAACGTCCTGACTTTC,-,TRBV5-1,-,TRBJ2-6
CASSLAGRKTEAFF,TGTGCCAGCAGTTTAGCTGGTCGCAAAACTGAAGCTTTCTTT,-,TRBV12-3/TRBV12-4,-,TRBJ1-1
CASSSSGTDTQYF,TGTGCCAGCAGCTCTAGCGGCACAGATACGCAGTATTTT,-,TRBV12-3/TRBV12-4,few,TRBJ2-3
CSATGTPTPRDTQYF,TGCAGTGCCACCGGGACTCCCACCCCCCGAGATACGCAGTATTTT,-,TRBV20-1,-,TRBJ2-3
CATRSSNTGELFF,TGTGCCACCCGATCTTCGAACACCGGGGAGCTGTTTTTT,-,TRBV6-1,few,TRBJ2-2
CATSTLESIEAFF,TGTGCCACCAGCACCTTAGAGAGTATTGAAGCTTTCTTT,-,TRBV15,many,TRBJ1-1
CASSVGTSGLLLVRAQETQYF,TGTGCCAGCAGTGTTGGGACTAGCGGGCTCCTGCTGGTACGGGCACAAGAGACCCAGTACTTC,TRBD2,TRBV28,many,TRBJ2-5
CSARDQGVTSGGSYEQYF,TGCAGTGCTAGAGATCAGGGGGTAACTAGCGGGGGTTCCTACGAGCAGTACTTC,TRBD2,TRBV20-1,few,TRBJ2-7
CASSARDRATDTQYF,TGTGCCAGCAGCGCCCGGGACCGAGCCACAGATACGCAGTATTTT,-,TRBV11-2,many,TRBJ2-3
CASSMALAGHNEQFF,TGTGCCAGTAGTATGGCACTAGCGGGGCACAATGAGCAGTTCTTC,TRBD2,TRBV19,-,TRBJ2-1
CATTTGPSPLHF,TGTGCAACGACTACAGGGCCTTCACCCCTCCACTTT,-,TRBV28,-,TRBJ1-6
CASSQAGVSYEQYF,TGTGCCAGCAGCCAAGCGGGTGTGTCCTACGAGCAGTACTTC,-,TRBV3-1,many,TRBJ2-7
CASSLALGDGTTEAFF,TGCGCCAGCAGCTTGGCCTTGGGAGACGGGACCACTGAAGCTTTCTTT,-,TRBV5-1,many,TRBJ1-1
CASSEVAGLEGNEQFF,TGTGCCAGCAGCGAAGTAGCGGGACTCGAGGGGAATGAGCAGTTCTTC,TRBD2,TRBV9,-,TRBJ2-1
CASSLPSDTQYF,TGTGCCAGCAGTCTACCATCGGATACGCAGTATTTT,-,TRBV5-1,many,TRBJ2-3
CASRDGSADTQYF,TGTGCCAGCCGCGACGGGAGTGCAGATACGCAGTATTTT,-,TRBV28,many,TRBJ2-3
CASSSTGFSGNTIYF,TGTGCCAGCAGTTCGACAGGGTTCTCTGGAAACACCATATATTTT,TRBD1,TRBV6-5,few,TRBJ1-3
CATSRGLNRAAYSNQPQHF,TGTGCCACCAGCAGAGGTTTAAACAGGGCCGCTTATAGCAATCAGCCCCAGCATTTT,-,TRBV15,-,TRBJ1-5
CASSLLPLWDSGANVLTF,TGTGCCAGCAGCTTACTTCCCCTCTGGGACTCTGGGGCCAACGTCCTGACTTTC,-,TRBV7-9,few,TRBJ2-6
CASSKETGANYGYTF,TGTGCCAGCAGCAAGGAGACAGGGGCTAACTATGGCTACACCTTC,TRBD1,TRBV16,many,TRBJ1-2
CATSETSGSSNEQFF,TGTGCCACCAGTGAAACTAGCGGGAGTTCCAATGAGCAGTTCTTC,TRBD2,TRBV24-1,-,TRBJ2-1
CASSEVDRGSKQYF,TGTGCCAGCAGTGAAGTTGACAGGGGGAGCAAGCAGTACTTC,TRBD1,TRBV2,many,TRBJ2-7
CASSARFGVNTEAFF,TGCGCCAGCAGCGCCCGGTTTGGAGTGAACACTGAAGCTTTCTTT,-,TRBV4-1,-,TRBJ1-1
CATSDPGLGEQFF,TGTGCCACCAGTGATCCGGGACTCGGTGAGCAGTTCTTC,-,TRBV24-1,-,TRBJ2-1
CSAGPGLAGGLSTDTQYF,TGCAGTGCTGGTCCGGGACTAGCGGGAGGGCTTAGCACAGATACGCAGTATTTT,TRBD2,TRBV20-1,many,TRBJ2-3
CASSQVLWEQETQYF,TGCGCCAGCAGCCAAGTGTTGTGGGAACAAGAGACCCAGTACTTC,-,TRBV4-1,many,TRBJ2-5
CASSLSTLAVPSYEQYF,TGTGCCAGCAGCCTTTCGACACTAGCGGTCCCCTCCTACGAGCAGTACTTC,TRBD2,TRBV28,many,TRBJ2-7
CASSYPASGRGHEQFF,TGTGCCAGCAGTTACCCGGCTAGCGGGAGGGGTCATGAGCAGTTCTTC,TRBD2,TRBV6-2/TRBV6-3,many,TRBJ2-1
CASSDTGTVYNEQFF,TGTGCCAGCAGTGATACCGGGACAGTTTACAATGAGCAGTTCTTC,TRBD1,TRBV27,-,TRBJ2-1
CSALQETQYF,TGCAGTGCTTTGCAAGAGACCCAGTACTTC,-,TRBV20-1,many,TRBJ2-5
CASSQGLAGGPEQFF,TGTGCCAGCAGCCAAGGACTAGCGGGAGGGCCTGAGCAGTTCTTC,TRBD2,TRBV3-1,many,TRBJ2-1
CASRDRWNQPQHF,TGTGCCAGCAGGGACAGGTGGAATCAGCCCCAGCATTTT,TRBD1,TRBV2,-,TRBJ1-5
CASSDVGGDSPLHF,TGTGCCAGCAGCGACGTGGGGGGAGATTCACCCCTCCACTTT,-,TRBV7-9,many,TRBJ1-6
CASSLAAHTGELFF,TGTGCCAGCAGCTTGGCAGCTCACACCGGGGAGCTGTTTTTT,-,TRBV7-9,-,TRBJ2-2